One sample yielded the 26 T cell receptor beta chains listed below, sequenced in a study of PD-1 blockade in classical Hodgkin lymphoma. The time point is: cycle 4 day 1 (C4D1), after five to seven weeks of nivolumab. All trial patients relapsed after autologous stem cell transplantation. The method was immunoSEQ multiplex PCR; TCRdb's version includes in-frame clones alone and lacks a portion of them. The table includes 96,000 or so clones, 85% to 95% detected once. This sample comprised peripheral blood mononuclear cells (PBMCs), obtained before the fourth cycle of nivolumab. Every receptor here comes from a human donor with classical Hodgkin lymphoma.

This chain joins TRBV6-1 and TRBJ1-3; no firm D call. CDR1 is MNHNS and CDR2 is SASEGT in the germline V gene. V was clipped by 6 bases and J by 2 bases, with 8 bases between them. The CDR3 has 13 amino acids. The CDR3 region is CASRGRAGNTIYF. As DNA, the CDR3 is TGTGCCAGCAGGGGGAGGGCTGGAAACACCATATATTTT.

J is TRBJ1-1 and V is TRBV5-1, with 9 bases aligning to TRBD1. The CDR3 is 17 residues long. Trimming at V came to 3 bases and at J to 0 bases, leaving 9 bases not matched to a gene. The germline V gene encodes CDR1 SGHRS and CDR2 YFSETQ. The CDR3 sequence is CASSSGQGGSMNTEAFF. CDR3 DNA: TGCGCCAGCAGCTCGGGACAGGGCGGGAGCATGAACACTGAAGCTTTCTTT.

V gene TRBV6-5 combines with J gene TRBJ2-2; D unclear. The V gene lost 0 bases and the J gene lost 3 bases, with 11 bases spanning the gap. CDR3 size: 16 residues. Germline CDR1 is MNHEY and CDR2 is SVGAGI. The CDR3 region is CASSYSYSADTGELFF. The CDR3 region has the DNA TGTGCCAGCAGTTACTCGTACAGTGCAGACACCGGGGAGCTGTTTTTT.

This clone has just a few counts. The chain combines TRBV2 with TRBJ1-1, with a tentative D call TRBD1 (5 bases). Germline V gives CDR1 SNHLY, CDR2 FYNNEI. V lost 1 base to trimming and J lost 3 bases, with 9 bases between them. The CDR3 spans 14 residues. The CDR3 region has the DNA TGTGCCAGCAGTGAAGGATGGACATACACTGAAGCTTTCTTT. This translates into CASSEGWTYTEAFF. Using reference TRBV2 and TRBJ1-1 for the parts outside the CDR3, the full variable domain is EPEVTQTPSHQVTQMGQEVILRCVPISNHLYFYWYRQILGQKVEFLVSFYNNEISEKSEIFDDQFSVERPDGSNFTLKIRSTKLEDSAMYFCASSEGWTYTEAFFGQGTRLTVV.

The chain uses TRBV11-2 and TRBJ2-2; perhaps D is TRBD1 or TRBD2 (5 bases each). V lost 0 bases and J 3 bases, leaving 8 bases between the germline ends. Germline V gene sequence: CDR1 SGHAT, CDR2 FQNNGV. This CDR3 spans 15 amino acids. The CDR3 spells CASSLDVGHTGELFF. The CDR3 DNA is TGTGCCAGCAGCTTAGACGTGGGACACACCGGGGAGCTGTTTTTT. The variable domain in full, with the rest retrieved from reference TRBV11-2 and TRBJ2-2, is EAGVAQSPRYKIIEKRQSVAFWCNPISGHATLYWYQQILGQGPKLLIQFQNNGVVDDSQLPKDRFSAERLKGVDSTLKIQPAKLEDSAVYLCASSLDVGHTGELFFGEGSRLTVL.

This clone appeared once. The CDR3 loop is CASSLGSQYSGYTF. CDR3 nucleotide sequence: TGTGCCAGCAGCTTAGGGTCCCAGTATTCGGGCTACACCTTC. The genes are TRBV7-9 and TRBJ1-2; D is ambiguous. The CDR3 has 14 amino acids. Germline CDR1 is SEHNR and CDR2 is FQNEAQ (reference sequence). The V gene lost 1 base and the J gene lost 8 bases, with 14 bases spanning the gap.

The rearrangement links TRBV30 to TRBJ2-3; D is possibly TRBD1 or TRBD2 (5 bases each). The CDR3 spans 14 residues. V was clipped by 7 bases and J by 1 base, with 15 bases between them. CDR1 and CDR2 (germline): GTSNPN, SVGIG (reference sequence). This chain's CDR3 is CAYQRGVGTDTQYF. The CDR3 nucleotides read TGTGCCTATCAACGGGGCGTTGGCACAGATACGCAGTATTTT. The full variable domain, rest sourced from reference TRBV30 and TRBJ2-3, is SQTIHQWPATLVQPVGSPLSLECTVEGTSNPNLYWYRQAAGRGLQLLFYSVGIGQISSEVPQNLSASRPQDRQFILSSKKLLLSDSGFYLCAYQRGVGTDTQYFGPGTRLTVL.

J is TRBJ1-2 and V is TRBV2, with a weak D call TRBD1 (5 bases). The V end was cut by 9 bases, the J end by 3 bases, with 17 bases between. CDR3 length: 14 amino acids. Germline loops: CDR1 SNHLY, CDR2 FYNNEI. The CDR3: CASDGTVMDYGYTF. CDR3 nucleotides: TGTGCCAGTGACGGGACGGTGATGGACTATGGCTACACCTTC. Looking up the rest from reference TRBV2 and TRBJ1-2 gives the full variable domain: EPEVTQTPSHQVTQMGQEVILRCVPISNHLYFYWYRQILGQKVEFLVSFYNNEISEKSEIFDDQFSVERPDGSNFTLKIRSTKLEDSAMYFCASDGTVMDYGYTFGSGTRLTVV.

The chain uses TRBV9 and TRBJ2-2, with D hard to call. The CDR3 length is 14 residues. Germline assignment: CDR1 SGDLS and CDR2 YYNGEE. The germline V and J ends were trimmed by 6 bases and 0 bases, with 9 bases remaining between them. The CDR3 DNA is TGTGCCAGCACCCCTGAGGCGAACACCGGGGAGCTGTTTTTT. Amino acid sequence: CASTPEANTGELFF.

This chain connects TRBV7-3 to TRBJ2-5, with 9 bases matching TRBD1. Germline CDR1 is SGHTA and CDR2 is FQGTGA. V was pared by 4 bases and J by 5 bases, with 5 bases of the junction left unmatched. This CDR3 comprises 14 residues. The CDR3 loop is CASSSTGGTETQYF. The CDR3 bases are TGTGCCAGCAGCTCGACAGGGGGGACGGAGACCCAGTACTTC.

The V gene is TRBV27, the J gene TRBJ1-2, with a weak D call TRBD1 (6 bases). V was pared by 0 bases and J by 0 bases, with 11 bases between. The CDR3 covers 16 residues. The germline V gene has CDR1 MNHEY and CDR2 SMNVEV (reference sequence). This CDR3 is CASSLSNREANYGYTF. DNA of the CDR3: TGTGCCAGCAGTTTATCGAACAGGGAAGCTAACTATGGCTACACCTTC.

V is TRBV27 and J is TRBJ2-3; TRBD2 might be the D (6 bases). The CDR3 covers 14 residues. Germline V gene data show CDR1 as MNHEY and CDR2 as SMNVEV (reference sequence). Deletions cut 5 bases from V and 2 bases from J, with 11 bases between. This CDR3 is CASSLPSDTDTQYF. DNA of the CDR3: TGTGCCAGCAGTCTCCCTAGCGACACAGATACGCAGTATTTT.

The chain joins TRBV28 to TRBJ2-3; the D gene is possibly TRBD2 (6 bases). V lost 8 bases and J lost 2, with 11 bases in between. The CDR3 is 13 residues long. CDR1 is MDHEN and CDR2 is SYDVKM in the germline V gene. The CDR3: CASGDSSTDTQYF. For the CDR3, the DNA is TGTGCCAGCGGGGACTCATCCACAGATACGCAGTATTTT.

The chain is built from TRBV6-6 and TRBJ1-4; 7 positions match TRBD1. In germline, CDR1 is MNHNY, CDR2 SVGAGI (reference sequence). The trim removed 6 bases at V and 6 bases at J, leaving 7 bases unmatched. This CDR3 is built from 14 residues. For the CDR3, the DNA is TGTGCCAGCAGCTACCGGGACAGACATGAAAAACTGTTTTTT. Protein sequence: CASSYRDRHEKLFF.

The rearrangement uses TRBV27 and TRBJ2-1, with 8 bases matching TRBD2. The CDR3 is made up of 15 amino acids. Germline V gene data show CDR1 as MNHEY and CDR2 as SMNVEV (reference sequence). The ends lost 3 bases at V and 4 bases at J; junction bases unmatched: 5. The CDR3 sequence: CASSFPGLAYNEQFF. The CDR3 DNA reads as TGTGCCAGCAGTTTTCCCGGACTAGCTTACAATGAGCAGTTCTTC.

V usage is TRBV10-2 and J usage is TRBJ1-1; D is possibly TRBD1 (6 bases). Trimming removed 6 bases at V and 0 bases at J, with 17 bases between. Germline V CDR1 and CDR2: WSHSY, SAAADI. The CDR3 runs 16 residues. CDR3 sequence reads: CASRARGAPLNTEAFF. CDR3 bases: TGCGCCAGCAGGGCAAGGGGGGCCCCCTTGAACACTGAAGCTTTCTTT.

This clone was counted once. The V gene is TRBV28, the J gene TRBJ2-2; 8 bases fit TRBD2. V trimming: 3 bases; J trimming: 5 bases; junction bases outside the gene matches: 5. This CDR3 comprises 15 residues. Germline loops: CDR1 MDHEN, CDR2 SYDVKM. The DNA of the CDR3 is TGTGCCAGCAGTTTCGGCGGGAGGAAAACCGGGGAGCTGTTTTTT. Translating gives CASSFGGRKTGELFF.

The V call is TRBV5-4, the J call TRBJ2-5; 8 bases are a match to TRBD2. V was pared by 3 bases and J by 2 bases, with 3 bases of the junction left unmatched. The length of the CDR3 is 14 residues. Germline V gene data show CDR1 as SGHNT and CDR2 as YYREEE (reference sequence). The CDR3 reads CASSWGLGQETQYF. The CDR3 coding sequence is TGTGCCAGCAGCTGGGGACTAGGGCAAGAGACCCAGTACTTC. Full variable domain (missing parts from reference TRBV5-4 and TRBJ2-5): ETGVTQSPTHLIKTRGQQVTLRCSSQSGHNTVSWYQQALGQGPQFIFQYYREEENGRGNFPPRFSGLQFPNYSSELNVNALELDDSALYLCASSWGLGQETQYFGPGTRLLVL.

The rearrangement links TRBV11-2 to TRBJ1-1; 8 bases line up with TRBD1. V gave up 5 bases and J gave up 5 bases; unmatched junction bases: 7. The CDR3 has 14 residues. The germline gives CDR1 SGHAT, CDR2 FQNNGV. CDR3 DNA sequence: TGTGCCAGCAGCACTAGACAGGGGCAGACTGAAGCTTTCTTT. Translation: CASSTRQGQTEAFF.

This clone was counted once. The chain is built from TRBV11-3 and TRBJ2-1; perhaps TRBD2 as D (5 bases). The V gene's germline CDR1 is SGHNT and CDR2 YENEEA. The CDR3 consists of 11 residues. V shed 3 bases and J shed 10 bases, with 7 bases lying between them. CDR3 protein: CASSLTGEQFF. The CDR3 nucleotides are TGTGCCAGCAGCTTGACGGGAGAGCAGTTCTTC.

The chain is built from TRBV9 and TRBJ2-1, with a weak D call TRBD1 (6 bases). The CDR3 spans 12 residues. Germline V gene data show CDR1 as SGDLS and CDR2 as YYNGEE. V lost 3 bases and J lost 16, with 17 bases in between. In DNA, the CDR3 is TGTGCCAGCAGCGCAACAGGGCCGATTAAATTCTTC. This encodes CASSATGPIKFF.

This rearrangement joins TRBV29-1 to TRBJ2-7, with TRBD1 matching 7 bases. V lost 1 base to trimming and J lost 3 bases; unmatched junction nucleotides: 3. CDR1 is SQVTM and CDR2 is ANQGSEA in the germline V gene. The CDR3 loop spans 13 amino acids. CDR3 sequence: CSVEGRTGYEQYF. The CDR3 DNA follows: TGCAGCGTTGAAGGACGGACAGGCTACGAGCAGTACTTC.

J is TRBJ2-7 and V is TRBV2; perhaps TRBD1 as D (6 bases). Trimming removed 6 bases at V and 9 bases at J, with 24 bases between. The CDR3 is 15 amino acids. Germline values: CDR1 SNHLY, CDR2 FYNNEI. The CDR3 loop is CASSPTLGQLHPQYF. CDR3 DNA: TGTGCCAGCAGCCCGACGCTAGGACAGCTTCACCCGCAGTACTTC.

This clone showed up just once. The rearrangement links TRBV28 to TRBJ2-5; 7 bases align to TRBD1. This CDR3 has 14 residues. J was trimmed by 7 bases and V by 3 bases; bases with no gene match: 8. The germline CDR1 and CDR2 sequences are MDHEN and SYDVKM. The CDR3 spells CASSFDRARVTQYF. The CDR3 bases are TGTGCCAGCAGTTTTGACAGGGCCAGGGTGACCCAGTACTTC.

The chain has TRBV30 and TRBJ2-5; TRBD1 is a possible D gene (5 bases). This CDR3 has 15 amino acids. V was shortened by 0 bases and J by 1 base, with 12 bases between the two germline ends. Germline-derived CDR1 and CDR2 are GTSNPN and SVGIG (reference sequence). CDR3 sequence reads: CAWSVQAGVQETQYF. In DNA, the CDR3 is TGTGCCTGGAGTGTACAGGCTGGGGTCCAAGAGACCCAGTACTTC.

The CDR3 DNA follows: TGTGCCAGCAGCCTAAGGACAGGGGGAGGCACAGATACGCAGTATTTT. It specifies CASSLRTGGGTDTQYF. The genes are TRBV7-6 and TRBJ2-3; TRBD1 aligns across 10 bases. The CDR3 has 16 residues. The ends lost 5 bases at V and 1 base at J; junction bases unmatched: 6. Germline CDR1 and CDR2: SGHVS and FNYEAQ.